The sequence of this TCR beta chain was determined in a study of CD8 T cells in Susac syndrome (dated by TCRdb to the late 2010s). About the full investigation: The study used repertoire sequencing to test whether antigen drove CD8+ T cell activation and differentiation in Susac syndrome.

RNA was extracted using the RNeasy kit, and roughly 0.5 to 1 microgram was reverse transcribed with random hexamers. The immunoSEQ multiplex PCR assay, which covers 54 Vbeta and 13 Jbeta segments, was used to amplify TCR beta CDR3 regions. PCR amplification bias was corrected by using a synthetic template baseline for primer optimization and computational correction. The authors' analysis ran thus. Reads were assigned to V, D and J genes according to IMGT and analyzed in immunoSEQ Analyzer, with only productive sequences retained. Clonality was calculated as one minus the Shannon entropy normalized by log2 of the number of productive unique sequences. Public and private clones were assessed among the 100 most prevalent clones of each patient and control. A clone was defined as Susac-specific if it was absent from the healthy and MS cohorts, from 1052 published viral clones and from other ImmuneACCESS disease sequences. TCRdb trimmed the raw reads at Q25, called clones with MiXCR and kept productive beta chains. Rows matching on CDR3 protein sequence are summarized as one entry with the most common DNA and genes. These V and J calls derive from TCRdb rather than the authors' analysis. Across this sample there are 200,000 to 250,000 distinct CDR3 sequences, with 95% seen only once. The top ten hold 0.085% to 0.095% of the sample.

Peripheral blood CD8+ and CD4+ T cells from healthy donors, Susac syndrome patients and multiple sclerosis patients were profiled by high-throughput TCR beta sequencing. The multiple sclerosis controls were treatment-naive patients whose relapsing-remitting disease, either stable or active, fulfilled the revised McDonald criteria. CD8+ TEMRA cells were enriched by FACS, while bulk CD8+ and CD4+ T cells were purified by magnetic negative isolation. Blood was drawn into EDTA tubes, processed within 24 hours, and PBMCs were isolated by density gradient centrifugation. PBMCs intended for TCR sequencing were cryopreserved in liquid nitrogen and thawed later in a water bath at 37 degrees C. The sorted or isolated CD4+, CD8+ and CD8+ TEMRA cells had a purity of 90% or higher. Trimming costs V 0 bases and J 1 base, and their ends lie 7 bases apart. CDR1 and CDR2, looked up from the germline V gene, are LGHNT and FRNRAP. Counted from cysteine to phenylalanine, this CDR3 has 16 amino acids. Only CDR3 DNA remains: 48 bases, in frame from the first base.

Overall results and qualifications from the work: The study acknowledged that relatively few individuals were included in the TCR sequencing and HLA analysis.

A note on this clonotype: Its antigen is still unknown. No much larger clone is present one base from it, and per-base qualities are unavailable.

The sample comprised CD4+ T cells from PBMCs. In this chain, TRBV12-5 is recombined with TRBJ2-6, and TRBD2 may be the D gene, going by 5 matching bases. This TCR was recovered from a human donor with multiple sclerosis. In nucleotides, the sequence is TGTGCTAGTGGTTTGGTAAGAGGGTCTGGGGCCAACGTCCTGACTTTC. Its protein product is CASGLVRGSGANVLTF.